This is a list of T cell receptor beta chains from one sample in a study of cytomegalovirus exposure and HLA in healthy donors. Using immunoSEQ multiplex PCR, the repertoire was profiled, and TCRdb retains in-frame clones only, with some absent. This table holds about 150,000 clones, about 88% found once. Input material: PBMCs. The receptor set was obtained from a woman under 30 in good health and CMV-seropositive. The CDR3 runs from the conserved cysteine through the conserved F or W. A D gene is named only where the DNA matches it firmly. Part of the rows lack a size; the others show once, few, many or a class for expanded clones.

D,J,V,size,CDR3,DNA
-,TRBJ1-1,TRBV21-1,-,CASATPGTTRPGTEAFF,TGTGCCAGCGCCACCCCCGGGACAACAAGGCCGGGGACTGAAGCTTTCTTT
-,TRBJ2-7,TRBV6-4,-,CASSDPLGESYEQYF,TGTGCCAGCAGTGACCCCTTAGGGGAATCCTACGAGCAGTACTTC
-,TRBJ1-1,TRBV2,-,CASVWTEAFF,TGTGCCTCGGTTTGGACTGAAGCTTTCTTT
TRBD2,TRBJ2-3,TRBV7-9,-,CASSSVAGGGDTQYF,TGTGCCAGCAGCTCTGTAGCGGGGGGGGGAGATACGCAGTATTTT
-,TRBJ2-2,TRBV4-2,once,CASSAELNTGELFF,TGTGCCAGCAGCGCGGAGCTGAACACCGGGGAGCTGTTTTTT
-,TRBJ2-7,TRBV19,-,CASSIGWSGEQYF,TGTGCCAGTAGTATCGGATGGAGCGGCGAGCAGTACTTC
-,TRBJ1-1,TRBV28,-,CASTRYDNTEAFF,TGTGCCAGCACTCGGTATGATAACACTGAAGCTTTCTTT
-,TRBJ1-4,TRBV7-9,-,CASSLRDTGEKLFF,TGTGCCAGCAGCTTAAGGGACACAGGGGAAAAACTGTTTTTT
TRBD1,TRBJ1-2,TRBV28,few,CASSLGGGYGYTF,TGTGCCAGCAGCCTAGGGGGCGGTTATGGCTACACCTTC
TRBD1,TRBJ1-2,TRBV4-3,-,CASSPLQGALWGYTF,TGCGCCAGCAGCCCCCTCCAGGGGGCGCTATGGGGCTACACCTTC
-,TRBJ1-5,TRBV19,-,CASSRGQGNQPQHF,TGTGCCAGTAGTAGGGGCCAGGGCAATCAGCCCCAGCATTTT
-,TRBJ1-2,TRBV7-6,few,CASSDRDYGYTF,TGTGCCAGCAGCGACCGGGACTATGGCTACACCTTC
-,TRBJ2-1,TRBV2,-,CASTLPSLGVGNEQFF,TGTGCCAGCACCCTTCCGTCGCTAGGGGTCGGTAATGAGCAGTTCTTC
TRBD2,TRBJ2-3,TRBV5-6,-,CASTTLGASGGHSTDTQYF,TGTGCCAGCACCACCCTGGGGGCTAGCGGGGGGCACAGCACAGATACGCAGTATTTT
TRBD1,TRBJ2-7,TRBV10-3,-,CAISPGQGAYEQYF,TGTGCCATCAGTCCGGGACAGGGGGCCTACGAGCAGTACTTC
-,TRBJ2-1,TRBV5-1,-,CASSTDITGSSYNEQFF,TGCGCCAGCAGCACCGACATTACAGGGTCCTCCTACAATGAGCAGTTCTTC
TRBD1,TRBJ1-5,TRBV18,-,CASSPQGAWQPQHF,TGTGCCAGCTCACCACAGGGGGCTTGGCAGCCCCAGCATTTT
-,TRBJ1-1,TRBV11-2,-,CASSWRGINTEAFF,TGTGCCAGCAGCTGGCGAGGCATCAACACTGAAGCTTTCTTT
TRBD1,TRBJ1-2,TRBV28,-,CASSLGDRVHGYTF,TGTGCCAGCAGTTTAGGGGACAGGGTTCATGGCTACACCTTC
TRBD1,TRBJ1-5,TRBV7-2,-,CASSLVGTDNNQPQHF,TGTGCCAGCAGCTTAGTGGGGACAGACAATAATCAGCCCCAGCATTTT
TRBD1,TRBJ2-7,TRBV4-1,few,CASSQVETGGDEQYF,TGCGCCAGCAGCCAAGTTGAGACAGGGGGCGACGAGCAGTACTTC
TRBD2,TRBJ2-1,TRBV6-1,-,CASSRGSGEYNEQFF,TGTGCCAGCAGTAGGGGTAGCGGGGAGTACAATGAGCAGTTCTTC
-,TRBJ2-7,TRBV19,-,CASSIVPGSTYEQYF,TGTGCCAGTAGTATAGTACCGGGTTCAACCTACGAGCAGTACTTC
-,TRBJ1-2,TRBV28,-,CATQGVLGYTF,TGTGCCACCCAAGGGGTTCTCGGCTACACCTTC
TRBD1,TRBJ2-3,TRBV7-6,-,CASIPGTGPNTQYF,TGTGCCAGCATCCCGGGGACAGGGCCCAATACGCAGTATTTT
TRBD2,TRBJ2-1,TRBV4-1,-,CASSQERLAGGQQFF,TGCGCCAGCAGCCAAGAAAGGCTAGCGGGGGGACAGCAGTTCTTC
-,TRBJ1-1,TRBV19,-,CASTKARRRDTEAFF,TGTGCCAGTACAAAGGCCCGTCGGAGGGACACTGAAGCTTTCTTT
TRBD1,TRBJ2-7,TRBV7-2,-,CASSLTNRGMGEQYF,TGTGCCAGCAGCTTAACGAACAGGGGTATGGGCGAGCAGTACTTC
-,TRBJ2-3,TRBV5-4,-,CASSLLDGSLTQYF,TGTGCCAGCAGCTTGCTAGACGGGTCACTTACGCAGTATTTT
-,TRBJ2-1,TRBV5-1,once,CASTLDSSDYNEQFF,TGCGCCAGCACCCTGGACAGCTCCGACTACAATGAGCAGTTCTTC
TRBD2,TRBJ2-1,TRBV9,-,CASSASGTSGLLPEFF,TGTGCCAGCAGCGCGTCCGGGACTAGCGGGCTCCTTCCTGAGTTCTTC
-,TRBJ1-2,TRBV5-4,-,CASLDSLGLNYGYTF,TGTGCCAGCTTGGACAGCTTAGGGCTTAACTATGGCTACACCTTC
-,TRBJ1-2,TRBV5-6,-,CASSLGFGGYTF,TGTGCCAGCAGCTTGGGGTTCGGGGGCTACACCTTC
TRBD1,TRBJ2-5,TRBV7-2,-,CASSSDRGLGETQYF,TGTGCCAGCAGCTCGGACAGGGGGCTGGGAGAGACCCAGTACTTC
TRBD1,TRBJ1-2,TRBV18,-,CASSPLGTGFHGYTF,TGTGCCAGCTCACCCCTAGGGACAGGGTTTCATGGCTACACCTTC
-,TRBJ2-1,TRBV28,-,CASRSLRGPYNEQFF,TGTGCCAGCAGGTCCCTCAGGGGCCCCTACAATGAGCAGTTCTTC
TRBD2,TRBJ2-5,TRBV7-6,-,CASSKAFSGGAGETQYF,TGTGCCAGCAGCAAAGCTTTTAGCGGGGGGGCCGGGGAGACCCAGTACTTC
TRBD1,TRBJ1-2,TRBV29-1,-,CSGGGTGPNYGYTF,TGCAGCGGTGGCGGGACAGGCCCTAACTATGGCTACACCTTC
TRBD1,TRBJ1-2,TRBV28,-,CASSGQGAWSYGYTF,TGTGCCAGCAGCGGACAGGGGGCGTGGAGCTATGGCTACACCTTC
-,TRBJ1-2,TRBV28,-,CASTETSGVNGYTF,TGTGCCAGCACCGAAACCTCCGGGGTCAATGGCTACACCTTC
TRBD2,TRBJ2-1,TRBV25-1,-,CASSLVGSGGSYNEQFF,TGTGCCAGCAGCCTAGTGGGTAGCGGGGGATCCTACAATGAGCAGTTCTTC
-,TRBJ2-2,TRBV6-5,-,CASKRQNTGELFF,TGTGCCAGCAAAAGACAGAACACCGGGGAGCTGTTTTTT
-,TRBJ1-2,TRBV25-1,-,CASSEPGLYGYTF,TGTGCCAGCAGTGAGCCAGGGCTCTATGGCTACACCTTC
TRBD2,TRBJ2-3,TRBV4-1,-,CASAKEASGYTDTQYF,TGCGCCAGCGCCAAAGAGGCTAGCGGCTACACAGATACGCAGTATTTT
TRBD1,TRBJ1-2,TRBV19,-,CASSIGTGRRYGYTF,TGTGCCAGTAGTATTGGGACAGGGAGGAGGTATGGCTACACCTTC
-,TRBJ1-6,TRBV6-5,-,CASKRTANSPLHF,TGTGCCAGCAAAAGGACAGCTAATTCACCCCTCCACTTT
TRBD1,TRBJ2-4,TRBV4-1,-,CASSQPVTGVETKNIQYF,TGCGCCAGCAGCCAACCTGTAACAGGGGTGGAGACCAAAAACATTCAGTACTTC
TRBD2,TRBJ2-3,TRBV27,-,CASTGGGSTDTQYF,TGTGCCAGCACCGGGGGGGGGAGCACAGATACGCAGTATTTT
TRBD1,TRBJ1-5,TRBV19,-,CASRTSTGGGRQPQHF,TGTGCCAGTAGGACCAGTACAGGGGGCGGCAGACAGCCCCAGCATTTT
-,TRBJ2-1,TRBV5-1,-,CASSLDRVSYNEQFF,TGCGCCAGCAGCTTGGACAGGGTGTCCTACAATGAGCAGTTCTTC
-,TRBJ1-2,TRBV11-1,-,CASSSQGIGGYTF,TGTGCCAGCAGCTCACAGGGAATAGGTGGCTACACCTTC
-,TRBJ1-1,TRBV6-6,-,CASSKEGVTEAFF,TGTGCCAGCAGTAAAGAGGGGGTAACTGAAGCTTTCTTT